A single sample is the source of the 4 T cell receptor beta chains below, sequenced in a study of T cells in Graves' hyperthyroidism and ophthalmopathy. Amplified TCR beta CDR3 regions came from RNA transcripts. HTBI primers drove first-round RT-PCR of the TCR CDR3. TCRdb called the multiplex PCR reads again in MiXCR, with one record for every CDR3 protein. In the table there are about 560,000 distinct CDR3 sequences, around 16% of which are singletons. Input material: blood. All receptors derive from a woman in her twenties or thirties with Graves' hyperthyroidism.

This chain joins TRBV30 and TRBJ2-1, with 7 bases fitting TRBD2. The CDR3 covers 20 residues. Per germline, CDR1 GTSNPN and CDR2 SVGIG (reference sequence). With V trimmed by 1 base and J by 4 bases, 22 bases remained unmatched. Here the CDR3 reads CAWSGYRDYYSRREYNEQFF. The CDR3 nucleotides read TGTGCCTGGAGTGGGTACCGGGACTATTATTCGCGGAGAGAATACAATGAGCAGTTCTTC.

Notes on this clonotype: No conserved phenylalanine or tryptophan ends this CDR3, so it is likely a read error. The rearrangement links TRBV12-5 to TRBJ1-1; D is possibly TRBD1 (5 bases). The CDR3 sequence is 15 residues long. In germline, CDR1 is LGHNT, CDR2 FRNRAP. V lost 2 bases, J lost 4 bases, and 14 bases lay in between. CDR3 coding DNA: TGTGCTAGTGGTTTGCCACAGGAGGGAGGCACTGAAGCTTTCCTT. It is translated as CASGLPQEGGTEAFL.

The CDR3 region has the DNA TGTGCCAGTAGTAATACCGACGGCAACAATGAGCAGTTCTTC. As protein: CASSNTDGNNEQFF. The V call is TRBV19, the J call TRBJ2-1, with D unresolved. CDR1 LNHDA and CDR2 SQIVND come from the germline V gene (reference sequence). This CDR3 region has 14 residues. The V gene lost 4 bases and the J gene lost 5 bases, with 12 bases spanning the gap.

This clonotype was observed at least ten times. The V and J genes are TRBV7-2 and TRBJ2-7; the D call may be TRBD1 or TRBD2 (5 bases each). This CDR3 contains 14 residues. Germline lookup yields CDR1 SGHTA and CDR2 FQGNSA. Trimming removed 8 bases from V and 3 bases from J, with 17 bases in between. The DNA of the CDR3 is TGTGCCAGCGGGACCCCGGGTCTTATCTACGAGCAGTACTTC. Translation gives CASGTPGLIYEQYF.